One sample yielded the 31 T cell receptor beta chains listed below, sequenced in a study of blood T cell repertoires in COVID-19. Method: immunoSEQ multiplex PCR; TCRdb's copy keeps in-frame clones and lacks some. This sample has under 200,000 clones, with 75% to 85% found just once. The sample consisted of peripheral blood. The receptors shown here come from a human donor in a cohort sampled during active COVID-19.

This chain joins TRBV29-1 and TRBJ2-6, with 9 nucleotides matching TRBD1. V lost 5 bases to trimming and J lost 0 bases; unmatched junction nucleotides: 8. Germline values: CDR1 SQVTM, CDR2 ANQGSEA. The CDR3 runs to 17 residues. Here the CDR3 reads CSVPGQGSFSGANVLTF. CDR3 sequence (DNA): TGCAGCGTTCCTGGACAGGGGTCCTTCTCTGGGGCCAACGTCCTGACTTTC.

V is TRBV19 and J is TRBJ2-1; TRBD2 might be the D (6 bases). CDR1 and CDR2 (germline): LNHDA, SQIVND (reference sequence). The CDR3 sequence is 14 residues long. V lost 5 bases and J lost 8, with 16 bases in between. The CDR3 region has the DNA TGTGCCAGTAGTCCGACCCATAGCGGAGATGAGCAGTTCTTC. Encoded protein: CASSPTHSGDEQFF.

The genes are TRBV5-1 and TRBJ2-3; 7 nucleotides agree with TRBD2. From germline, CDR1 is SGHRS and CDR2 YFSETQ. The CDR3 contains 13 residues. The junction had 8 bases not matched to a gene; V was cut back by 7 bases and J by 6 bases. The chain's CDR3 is CASGGVAEDTQYF. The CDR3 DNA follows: TGCGCCAGCGGGGGGGTAGCGGAGGATACGCAGTATTTT. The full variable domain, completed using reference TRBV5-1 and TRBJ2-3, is KAGVTQTPRYLIKTRGQQVTLSCSPISGHRSVSWYQQTPGQGLQFLFEYFSETQRNKGNFPGRFSGRQFSNSRSEMNVSTLELGDSALYLCASGGVAEDTQYFGPGTRLTVL.

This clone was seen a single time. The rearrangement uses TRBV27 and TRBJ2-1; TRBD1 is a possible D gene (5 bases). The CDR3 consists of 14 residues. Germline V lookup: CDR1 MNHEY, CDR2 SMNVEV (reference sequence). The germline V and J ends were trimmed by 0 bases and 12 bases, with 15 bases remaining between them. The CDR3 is CASSLSRSRQGQFF. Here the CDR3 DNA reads TGTGCCAGCAGTTTATCTAGGTCCCGCCAGGGGCAGTTCTTC.

The CDR3 DNA reads TGTGCCACCAGCCAAGAGACAGATACGCAGTATTTT. Translation gives CATSQETDTQYF. This rearrangement joins TRBV15 to TRBJ2-3; no definite D call. The CDR3 spans 12 residues. V was pared by 5 bases and J by 3 bases, with 6 bases between. Germline V gene data show CDR1 as LNHNV and CDR2 as YYDKDF (reference sequence).

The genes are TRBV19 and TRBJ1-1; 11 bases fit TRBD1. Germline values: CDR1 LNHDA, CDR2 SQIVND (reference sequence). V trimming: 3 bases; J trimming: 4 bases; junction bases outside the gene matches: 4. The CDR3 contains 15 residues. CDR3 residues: CASSMDGTGGTEAFF. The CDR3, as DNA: TGTGCCAGTAGTATGGACGGGACAGGGGGCACTGAAGCTTTCTTT.

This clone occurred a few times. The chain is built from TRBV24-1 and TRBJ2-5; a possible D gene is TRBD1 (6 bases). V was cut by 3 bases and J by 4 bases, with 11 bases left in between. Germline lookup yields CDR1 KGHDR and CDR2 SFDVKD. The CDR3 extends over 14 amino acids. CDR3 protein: CATSDTRTAETQYF. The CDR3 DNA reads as TGTGCCACCAGTGATACTCGGACAGCAGAGACCCAGTACTTC.

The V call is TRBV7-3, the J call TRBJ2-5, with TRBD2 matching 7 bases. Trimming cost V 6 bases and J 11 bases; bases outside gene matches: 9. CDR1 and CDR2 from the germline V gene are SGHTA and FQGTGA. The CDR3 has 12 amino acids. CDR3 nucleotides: TGTGCCAGCAGTCTGGAACGGGGGGTTCAGTACTTC. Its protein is CASSLERGVQYF.

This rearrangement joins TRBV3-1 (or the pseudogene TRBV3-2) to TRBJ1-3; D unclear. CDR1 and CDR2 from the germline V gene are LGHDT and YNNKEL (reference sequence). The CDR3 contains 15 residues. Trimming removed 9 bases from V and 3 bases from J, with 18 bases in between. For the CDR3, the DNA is TGTGCCAGTCCTACAGAGTCCCTCCATGGAAACACCATATATTTT. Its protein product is CASPTESLHGNTIYF.

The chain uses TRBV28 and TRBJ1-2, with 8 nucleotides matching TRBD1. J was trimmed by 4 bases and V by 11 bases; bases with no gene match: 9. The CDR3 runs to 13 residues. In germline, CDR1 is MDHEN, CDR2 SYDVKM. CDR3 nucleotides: TGTGCCGTAGGACAGGGTTGGAGCTATGGCTACACCTTC. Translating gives CAVGQGWSYGYTF.

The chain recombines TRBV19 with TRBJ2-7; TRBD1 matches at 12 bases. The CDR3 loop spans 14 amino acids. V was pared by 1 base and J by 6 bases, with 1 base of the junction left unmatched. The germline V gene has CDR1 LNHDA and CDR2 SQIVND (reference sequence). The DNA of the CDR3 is TGTGCCAGTAGTATAGGGGACAGGGGGCCCGAGCAGTACTTC. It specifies CASSIGDRGPEQYF.

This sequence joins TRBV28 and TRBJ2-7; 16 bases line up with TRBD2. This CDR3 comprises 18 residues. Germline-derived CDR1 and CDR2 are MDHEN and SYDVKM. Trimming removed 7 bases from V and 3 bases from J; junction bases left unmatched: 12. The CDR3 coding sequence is TGTGCCAGCACCCGGGGGGGGACTAGCGGGAGGGTTGACTACGAGCAGTACTTC. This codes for CASTRGGTSGRVDYEQYF. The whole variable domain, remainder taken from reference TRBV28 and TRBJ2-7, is DVKVTQSSRYLVKRTGEKVFLECVQDMDHENMFWYRQDPGLGLRLIYFSYDVKMKEKGDIPEGYSVSREKKERFSLILESASTNQTSMYLCASTRGGTSGRVDYEQYFGPGTRLTVT.

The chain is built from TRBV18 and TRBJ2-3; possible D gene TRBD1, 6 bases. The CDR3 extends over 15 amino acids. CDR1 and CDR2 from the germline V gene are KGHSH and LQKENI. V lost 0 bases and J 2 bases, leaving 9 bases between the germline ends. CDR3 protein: CASSPPRGPTDTQYF. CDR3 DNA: TGTGCCAGCTCACCACCCAGGGGCCCCACAGATACGCAGTATTTT.

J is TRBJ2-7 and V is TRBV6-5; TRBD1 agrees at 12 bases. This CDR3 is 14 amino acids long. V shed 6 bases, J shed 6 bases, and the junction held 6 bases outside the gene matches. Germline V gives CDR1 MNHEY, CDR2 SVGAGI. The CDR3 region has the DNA TGTGCCAGCAGGAAGGGACAGGGGGCCGGCGAGCAGTACTTC. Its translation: CASRKGQGAGEQYF.

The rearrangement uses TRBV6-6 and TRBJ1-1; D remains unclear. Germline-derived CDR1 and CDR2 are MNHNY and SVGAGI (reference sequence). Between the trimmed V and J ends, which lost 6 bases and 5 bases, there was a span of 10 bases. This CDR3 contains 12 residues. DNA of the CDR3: TGTGCCAGCAGCTACACGGGTACTGAAGCTTTCTTT. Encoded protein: CASSYTGTEAFF.

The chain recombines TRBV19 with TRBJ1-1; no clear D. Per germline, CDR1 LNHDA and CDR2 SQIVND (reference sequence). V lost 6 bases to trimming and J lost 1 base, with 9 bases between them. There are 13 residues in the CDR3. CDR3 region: CASSLSGNTEAFF. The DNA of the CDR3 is TGTGCCAGTAGCCTATCGGGGAACACTGAAGCTTTCTTT.

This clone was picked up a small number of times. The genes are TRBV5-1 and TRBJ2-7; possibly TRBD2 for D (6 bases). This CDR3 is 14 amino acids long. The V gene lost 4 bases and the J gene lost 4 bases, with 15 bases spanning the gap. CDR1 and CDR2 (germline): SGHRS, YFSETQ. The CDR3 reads CASSHGGFEYEQYF. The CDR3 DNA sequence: TGCGCCAGCAGCCATGGGGGGTTTGAATACGAGCAGTACTTC.

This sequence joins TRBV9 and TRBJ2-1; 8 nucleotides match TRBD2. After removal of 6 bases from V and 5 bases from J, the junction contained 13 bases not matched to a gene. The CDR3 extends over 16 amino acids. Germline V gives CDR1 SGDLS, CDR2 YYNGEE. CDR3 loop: CASTPGGRGKDNEQFF. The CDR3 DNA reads TGTGCCAGCACCCCGGGGGGGCGGGGGAAGGACAATGAGCAGTTCTTC. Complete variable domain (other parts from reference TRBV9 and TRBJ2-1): DSGVTQTPKHLITATGQRVTLRCSPRSGDLSVYWYQQSLDQGLQFLIQYYNGEERAKGNILERFSAQQFPDLHSELNLSSLELGDSALYFCASTPGGRGKDNEQFFGPGTRLTVL.

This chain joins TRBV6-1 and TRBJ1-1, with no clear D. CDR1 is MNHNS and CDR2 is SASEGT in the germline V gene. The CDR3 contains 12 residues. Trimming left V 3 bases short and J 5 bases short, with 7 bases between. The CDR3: CASSDPGTEAFF. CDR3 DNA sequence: TGTGCCAGCAGTGACCCGGGGACTGAAGCTTTCTTT.

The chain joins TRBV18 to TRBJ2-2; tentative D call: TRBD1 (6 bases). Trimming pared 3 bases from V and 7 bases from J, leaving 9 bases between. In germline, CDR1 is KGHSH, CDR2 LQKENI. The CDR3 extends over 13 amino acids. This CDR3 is CASSPRGNGELFF. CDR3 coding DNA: TGTGCCAGCTCACCGAGGGGGAACGGGGAGCTGTTTTTT.

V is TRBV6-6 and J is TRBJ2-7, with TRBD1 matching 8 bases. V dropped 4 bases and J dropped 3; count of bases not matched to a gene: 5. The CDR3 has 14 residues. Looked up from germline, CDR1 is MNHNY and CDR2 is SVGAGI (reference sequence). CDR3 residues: CASSSRDRFYEQYF. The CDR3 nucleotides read TGTGCCAGCAGTTCCCGGGACAGGTTCTACGAGCAGTACTTC.

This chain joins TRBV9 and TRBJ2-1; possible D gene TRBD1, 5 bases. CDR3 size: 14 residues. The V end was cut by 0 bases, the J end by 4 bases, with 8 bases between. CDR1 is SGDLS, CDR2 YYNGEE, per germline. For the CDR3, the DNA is TGTGCCAGCAGCGTAGAGACAGATTACAATGAGCAGTTCTTC. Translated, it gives CASSVETDYNEQFF. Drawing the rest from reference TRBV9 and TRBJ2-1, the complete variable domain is DSGVTQTPKHLITATGQRVTLRCSPRSGDLSVYWYQQSLDQGLQFLIQYYNGEERAKGNILERFSAQQFPDLHSELNLSSLELGDSALYFCASSVETDYNEQFFGPGTRLTVL.

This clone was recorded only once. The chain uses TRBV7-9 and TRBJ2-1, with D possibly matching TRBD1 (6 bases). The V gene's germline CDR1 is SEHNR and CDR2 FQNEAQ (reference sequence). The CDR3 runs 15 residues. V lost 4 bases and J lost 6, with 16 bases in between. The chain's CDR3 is CASSSVGFRGNEQFF. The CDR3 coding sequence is TGTGCCAGCAGCTCCGTAGGTTTCAGGGGCAATGAGCAGTTCTTC.

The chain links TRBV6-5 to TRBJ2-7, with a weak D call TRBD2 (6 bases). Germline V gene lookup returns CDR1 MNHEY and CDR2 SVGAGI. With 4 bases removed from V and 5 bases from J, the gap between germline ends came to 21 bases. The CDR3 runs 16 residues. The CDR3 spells CASSLGPWGRSDEQYF. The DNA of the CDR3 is TGTGCCAGCAGTTTGGGCCCTTGGGGGAGGAGCGACGAGCAGTACTTC.

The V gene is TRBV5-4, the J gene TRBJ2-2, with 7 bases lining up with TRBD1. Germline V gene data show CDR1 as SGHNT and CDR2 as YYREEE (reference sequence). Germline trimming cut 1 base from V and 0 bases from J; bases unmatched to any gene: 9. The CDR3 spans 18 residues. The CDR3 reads CASSLRQGGGSNTGELFF. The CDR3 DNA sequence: TGTGCCAGCAGCTTGCGTCAAGGGGGCGGTTCGAACACCGGGGAGCTGTTTTTT.

CDR3 nucleotides: TGCGCCAGCAGCTTGGACAGGGGCAAAGGCGAGCAGTACTTC. Translation: CASSLDRGKGEQYF. The rearrangement uses TRBV5-1 and TRBJ2-7; 7 nucleotides match TRBD1. CDR3 length equals 14 residues. With 0 bases clipped from V and 6 bases from J, the junction kept 6 bases outside the gene matches. In germline, CDR1 is SGHRS, CDR2 YFSETQ.

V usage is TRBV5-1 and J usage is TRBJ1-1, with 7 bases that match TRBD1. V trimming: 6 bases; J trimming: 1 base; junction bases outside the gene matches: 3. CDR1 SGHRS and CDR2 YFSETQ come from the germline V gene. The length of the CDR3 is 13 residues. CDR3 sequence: CASTRQGNTEAFF. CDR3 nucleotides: TGCGCCAGCACCCGACAGGGGAACACTGAAGCTTTCTTT.

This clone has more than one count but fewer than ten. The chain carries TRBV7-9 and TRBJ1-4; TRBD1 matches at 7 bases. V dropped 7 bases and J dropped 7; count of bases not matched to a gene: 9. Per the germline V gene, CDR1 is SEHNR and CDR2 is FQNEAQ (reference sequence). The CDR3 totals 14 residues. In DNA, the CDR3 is TGTGCCAGCATCCGCGACAGGGCGGGTGAAAAACTGTTTTTT. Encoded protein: CASIRDRAGEKLFF. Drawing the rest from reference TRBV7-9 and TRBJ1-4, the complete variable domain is DTGVSQNPRHKITKRGQNVTFRCDPISEHNRLYWYRQTLGQGPEFLTYFQNEAQLEKSRLLSDRFSAERPKGSFSTLEIQRTEQGDSAMYLCASIRDRAGEKLFFGSGTQLSVL.

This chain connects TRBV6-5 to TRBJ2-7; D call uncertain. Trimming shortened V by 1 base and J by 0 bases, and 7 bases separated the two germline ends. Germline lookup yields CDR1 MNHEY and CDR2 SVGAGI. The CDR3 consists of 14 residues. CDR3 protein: CASSYYPSSYEQYF. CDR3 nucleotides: TGTGCCAGCAGTTACTACCCCAGCTCCTACGAGCAGTACTTC.

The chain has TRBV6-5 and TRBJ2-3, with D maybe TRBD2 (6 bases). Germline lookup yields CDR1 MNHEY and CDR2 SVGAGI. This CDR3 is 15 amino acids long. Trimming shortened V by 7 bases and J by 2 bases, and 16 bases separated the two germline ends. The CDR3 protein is CASKIGLSPTDTQYF. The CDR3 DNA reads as TGTGCCAGCAAAATTGGACTATCCCCCACAGATACGCAGTATTTT.

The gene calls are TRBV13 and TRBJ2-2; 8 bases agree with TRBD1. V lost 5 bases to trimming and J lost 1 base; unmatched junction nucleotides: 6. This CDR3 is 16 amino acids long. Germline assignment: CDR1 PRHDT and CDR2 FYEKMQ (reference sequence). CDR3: CASSEQGARNTGELFF. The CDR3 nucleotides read TGTGCCAGCAGCGAGCAGGGGGCACGGAACACCGGGGAGCTGTTTTTT.